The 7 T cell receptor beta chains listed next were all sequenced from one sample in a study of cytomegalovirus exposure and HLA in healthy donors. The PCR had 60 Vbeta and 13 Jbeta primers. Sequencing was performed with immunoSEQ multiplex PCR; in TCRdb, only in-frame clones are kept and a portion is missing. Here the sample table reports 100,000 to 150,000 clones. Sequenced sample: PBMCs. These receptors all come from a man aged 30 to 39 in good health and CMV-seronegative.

CDR3 sequence: CASSLGSSGWTDTQYF. DNA of the CDR3: TGTGCCAGCAGCTTAGGTTCTTCGGGATGGACAGATACGCAGTATTTT. The chain uses TRBV7-2 and TRBJ2-3, with D perhaps TRBD2 (5 bases). CDR3 length: 16 residues. Germline V CDR1 and CDR2: SGHTA, FQGNSA. With 1 base removed from V and 3 bases from J, the gap between germline ends came to 14 bases.

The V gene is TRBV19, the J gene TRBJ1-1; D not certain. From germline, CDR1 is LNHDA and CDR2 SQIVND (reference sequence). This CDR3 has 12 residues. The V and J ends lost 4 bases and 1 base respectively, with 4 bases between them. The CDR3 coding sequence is TGTGCCAGTAGTACTTGGAACACTGAAGCTTTCTTT. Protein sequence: CASSTWNTEAFF.

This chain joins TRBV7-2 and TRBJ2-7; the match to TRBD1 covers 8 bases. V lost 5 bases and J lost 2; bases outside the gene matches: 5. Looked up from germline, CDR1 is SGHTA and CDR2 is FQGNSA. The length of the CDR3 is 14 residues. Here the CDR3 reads CASSLQGAAYEQYF. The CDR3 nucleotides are TGTGCCAGCAGCCTCCAGGGGGCAGCCTACGAGCAGTACTTC.

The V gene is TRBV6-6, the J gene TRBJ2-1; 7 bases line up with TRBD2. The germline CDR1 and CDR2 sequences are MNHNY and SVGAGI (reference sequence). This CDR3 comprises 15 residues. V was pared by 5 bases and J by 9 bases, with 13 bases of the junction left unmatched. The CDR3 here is CASSPASGEGGEQFF. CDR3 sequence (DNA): TGTGCCAGCAGTCCAGCCAGCGGGGAAGGCGGTGAGCAGTTCTTC.

The CDR3 coding sequence is TGTGCCAGCAGTTTATCGTATGGTCGGCAGGGGATTAATGAAAAACTGTTTTTT. Its translation: CASSLSYGRQGINEKLFF. J is TRBJ1-4 and V is TRBV27; maybe TRBD1 (6 bases). Trimming left V 0 bases short and J 4 bases short, with 18 bases between. This CDR3 region has 18 residues. Germline V lookup: CDR1 MNHEY, CDR2 SMNVEV (reference sequence).

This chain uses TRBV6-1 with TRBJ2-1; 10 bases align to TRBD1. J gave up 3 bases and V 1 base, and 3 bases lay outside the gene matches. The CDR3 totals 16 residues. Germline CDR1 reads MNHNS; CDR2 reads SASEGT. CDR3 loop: CASSEGDRGIYNEQFF. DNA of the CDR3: TGTGCCAGCAGTGAAGGGGACAGGGGAATCTACAATGAGCAGTTCTTC.

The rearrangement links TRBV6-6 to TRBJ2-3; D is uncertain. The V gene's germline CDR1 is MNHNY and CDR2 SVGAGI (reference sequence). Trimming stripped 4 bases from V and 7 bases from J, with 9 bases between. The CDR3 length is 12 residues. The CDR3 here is CASSSIDYTQYF. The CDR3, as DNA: TGTGCCAGCAGTTCAATAGACTATACGCAGTATTTT.